Below are 2 T cell receptor beta chains sequenced from a single sample in a study of T cells in Graves' hyperthyroidism and ophthalmopathy. There were TCR beta CDR3 regions amplified from RNA transcripts. Carried out on the TCR CDR3, a first-round RT-PCR used the HTBI primer set. A single record per CDR3 protein comes from TCRdb applying MiXCR to the multiplex PCR reads. This table holds roughly 710,000 distinct CDR3 sequences, 30% to 40% found once. Material: blood. The receptor source for this set is a middle-aged woman with Graves' hyperthyroidism.

In its sample, this clonotype was seen once. The rearrangement uses TRBV7-8 and TRBJ2-5; D is ambiguous. The CDR3 contains 10 residues. With 5 bases removed from V and 7 bases from J, the gap between germline ends came to 5 bases. CDR1 is SGHVS, CDR2 FQNEAQ, per germline. The CDR3 protein is CASSRRTQYF. The CDR3 region has the DNA TGTGCCAGCAGCCGCCGGACCCAGTACTTC.

A single count supports this clonotype. Lacking the conserved final phenylalanine or tryptophan, this CDR3 likely reflects a read error. The chain joins TRBV4-1 to TRBJ1-2; D remains ambiguous. Trimming cost V 1 base and J 3 bases, with 9 bases left between them. Per germline, CDR1 MGHRA and CDR2 YSYEKL. CDR3 length equals 14 residues. CDR3: CASSQVGIDYGYTL. The CDR3 coding sequence is TGCGCCAGCAGCCAAGTAGGGATTGACTATGGCTACACCCTC.